These 19 T cell receptor beta chains were all obtained from the same sample, sequenced in a study of blood T cell repertoires in COVID-19. Using immunoSEQ multiplex PCR, the repertoire was profiled, and TCRdb retains in-frame clones only, with some absent. The table records some 69,000 clones, about 88% of them present only once. Sequencing was done on a sample of peripheral blood. The receptors come from a woman in her forties or fifties with active COVID-19.

CDR3 in DNA: TGTGCCAGTAGTATTGGGACTAGCGGGGGAAACGAGCAGTACTTC. This sequence encodes CASSIGTSGGNEQYF. J is TRBJ2-7 and V is TRBV19; 14 nucleotides agree with TRBD2. CDR3 length: 15 amino acids. CDR1 and CDR2 from the germline V gene are LNHDA and SQIVND (reference sequence). The trim removed 3 bases at V and 5 bases at J, leaving 3 bases unmatched. The whole variable domain, filled in from reference TRBV19 and TRBJ2-7, reads DGGITQSPKYLFRKEGQNVTLSCEQNLNHDAMYWYRQDPGQGLRLIYYSQIVNDFQKGDIAEGYSVSREKKESFPLTVTSAQKNPTAFYLCASSIGTSGGNEQYFGPGTRLTVT.

For this clone: An end of the junction does not agree with germline; a read error may underlie this. V and J are TRBV2 and TRBJ2-6; D might be TRBD1 or TRBD2, each matching 5 bases. CDR3 length equals 15 residues. Germline V gene data show CDR1 as SNHLY and CDR2 as FYNNEI. CDR3 in DNA: TGTGCCGGCAGACTACAGGCCTCTGGGGCCAACGTCCTGACTTTC. Residues: CAGRLQASGANVLTF.

The rearrangement uses TRBV27 and TRBJ2-6, with TRBD1 matching over 8 bases. Trimming removed 4 bases from V and 0 bases from J; junction bases left unmatched: 17. The CDR3 runs 21 residues. Germline V lookup: CDR1 MNHEY, CDR2 SMNVEV (reference sequence). As DNA, the CDR3 is TGTGCCAGCAGTTCTCGGACAGGGCTTATCCCCACCTCCTCTGGGGCCAACGTCCTGACTTTC. It yields the protein CASSSRTGLIPTSSGANVLTF.

J is TRBJ2-1 and V is TRBV30, with 9 bases matching TRBD2. There are 14 residues in the CDR3. The germline V gene has CDR1 GTSNPN and CDR2 SVGIG (reference sequence). Trimming removed 3 bases from V and 9 bases from J; junction bases left unmatched: 9. The CDR3 region has the DNA TGTGCCTGGAGGTTTGCGGGAGGGCCGGGTGAGCAGTTCTTC. Its protein is CAWRFAGGPGEQFF.

The table lists this clone with a few counts. This chain uses TRBV5-5 with TRBJ1-2; 8 positions match TRBD1. The CDR3 is made up of 13 amino acids. V dropped 3 bases and J dropped 5; count of bases not matched to a gene: 3. Germline CDR1 reads SGHKS; CDR2 reads YYEKEE (reference sequence). The CDR3 DNA sequence: TGTGCCAGCAGCTGGACAGGGACTTATGGCTACACCTTC. This translates into CASSWTGTYGYTF.

The chain carries TRBV7-9 and TRBJ2-1; unclear D gene. Germline CDR1 reads SEHNR; CDR2 reads FQNEAQ (reference sequence). V was shortened by 5 bases and J by 0 bases, with 14 bases between the two germline ends. CDR3 length: 16 amino acids. The CDR3 region is CASSNLKASSYNEQFF. CDR3 nucleotides: TGTGCCAGCAGCAACTTGAAAGCTAGCTCCTACAATGAGCAGTTCTTC.

This clone has just a few counts. The chain carries TRBV9 and TRBJ2-2, with 14 bases that match TRBD2. Germline assignment: CDR1 SGDLS and CDR2 YYNGEE. Germline trimming cut 0 bases from V and 8 bases from J; bases unmatched to any gene: 3. CDR3 length: 16 amino acids. CDR3 region: CASSVEGLAGVGELFF. CDR3 nucleotide sequence: TGTGCCAGCAGCGTAGAGGGACTAGCGGGAGTGGGGGAGCTGTTTTTT.

The chain couples TRBV10-2 to TRBJ2-1, with TRBD2 matching over 7 bases. The germline CDR1 and CDR2 sequences are WSHSY and SAAADI. The length of the CDR3 is 14 residues. Trimming took 8 bases from V and 4 from J; bases not matched to a gene: 8. Here the CDR3 DNA reads TGCGCCAGCGGTTTGCGGGAGATGTACAATGAGCAGTTCTTC. Its protein product is CASGLREMYNEQFF.

The chain is built from TRBV4-1 and TRBJ1-1; D might be TRBD1 (5 bases). V dropped 0 bases and J dropped 2 bases, with 7 bases sitting between them. Per the germline V gene, CDR1 is MGHRA and CDR2 is YSYEKL. CDR3 length: 14 residues. The CDR3 nucleotides are TGCGCCAGCAGCCAAGAAACAGGTAACACTGAAGCTTTCTTT. Protein: CASSQETGNTEAFF.

The chain is built from TRBV3-1 (or the pseudogene TRBV3-2) and TRBJ1-2; D is undetermined. Looked up from germline, CDR1 is LGHDT and CDR2 is YNNKEL (reference sequence). V lost 7 bases and J lost 6, with 18 bases in between. This CDR3 is built from 14 residues. The CDR3 DNA reads as TGTGCCAGCACCATTACGGCGGGTGGGAATGGCTACACCTTC. As protein: CASTITAGGNGYTF.

The sample holds one count of this clone. The chain links TRBV7-9 to TRBJ2-1; 10 nucleotides align to TRBD2. Germline V CDR1 and CDR2: SEHNR, FQNEAQ (reference sequence). The CDR3 sequence is 17 residues long. Trimming removed 5 bases from V and 7 bases from J; junction bases left unmatched: 14. CDR3 residues: CASSAGTSVLIGNEQFF. CDR3 in DNA: TGTGCCAGCAGCGCCGGGACTAGCGTTCTAATAGGAAATGAGCAGTTCTTC.

This chain links TRBV27 with TRBJ1-4; 7 bases map to TRBD1. CDR3 length: 15 residues. J was trimmed by 6 bases and V by 5 bases; bases with no gene match: 9. Germline V gene sequence: CDR1 MNHEY, CDR2 SMNVEV (reference sequence). The CDR3 sequence: CASSPPGTAYEKLFF. In nucleotides, the CDR3 is TGTGCCAGCAGTCCCCCCGGGACAGCCTATGAAAAACTGTTTTTT.

The chain couples TRBV19 to TRBJ1-5; D call uncertain. Trimming cost V 8 bases and J 2 bases, with 13 bases left between them. The germline V gene encodes CDR1 LNHDA and CDR2 SQIVND (reference sequence). The CDR3 spans 14 residues. CDR3 loop: CASSSEGGNQPQHF. The CDR3 DNA reads as TGTGCCAGTTCGAGTGAGGGCGGCAATCAGCCCCAGCATTTT.

In DNA form, the CDR3 reads TGTGCCAGCACCCGACAGGGAGCCTACGAGCAGTACTTC. This sequence encodes CASTRQGAYEQYF. The chain is built from TRBV3-1 (or the pseudogene TRBV3-2) and TRBJ2-7; 7 bases line up with TRBD1. This CDR3 contains 13 residues. CDR1 and CDR2 from the germline V gene are LGHDT and YNNKEL (reference sequence). The V gene end was trimmed by 7 bases and the J gene end by 2 bases; junction bases not matched to a gene: 5.

V gene TRBV6-6 combines with J gene TRBJ1-2; D is unresolved. The germline CDR1 and CDR2 sequences are MNHNY and SVGAGI (reference sequence). The CDR3 contains 11 residues. Trimming took 5 bases from V and 7 from J, leaving 8 bases between them. The CDR3, as DNA: TGTGCCAGCAGTGACGAGGGTGGCTACACCTTC. It codes for CASSDEGGYTF.

The CDR3: CASSRQGNTEAFF. The DNA for the CDR3 is TGTGCCAGCAGCCGTCAGGGGAACACTGAAGCTTTCTTT. The chain has TRBV11-2 and TRBJ1-1; tentatively, D is TRBD1 (5 bases). Trimming cost V 5 bases and J 1 base, with 8 bases left between them. Germline-derived CDR1 and CDR2 are SGHAT and FQNNGV. The CDR3 is 13 amino acids.

The chain recombines TRBV2 with TRBJ1-6; D is possibly TRBD1 (5 bases). V shed 3 bases and J shed 14 bases, with 17 bases lying between them. CDR1 SNHLY and CDR2 FYNNEI come from the germline V gene. The CDR3 runs to 14 residues. Here the CDR3 reads CASSEGQGFRSLHF. CDR3 sequence (DNA): TGTGCCAGCAGTGAGGGTCAGGGTTTTAGATCCCTCCACTTT.

This clone occurred once. The chain carries TRBV28 and TRBJ2-7; D is possibly TRBD2 (6 bases). The CDR3 is 15 residues long. The germline V gene has CDR1 MDHEN and CDR2 SYDVKM. Trimming left V 2 bases short and J 1 base short, with 12 bases between. CDR3 amino acids: CASSLPGSVSYEQYF. In DNA form, the CDR3 reads TGTGCCAGCAGTTTACCCGGGAGCGTATCCTACGAGCAGTACTTC.

V usage is TRBV2 and J usage is TRBJ2-7, with 10 positions matching TRBD2. The CDR3 totals 17 residues. Germline V gives CDR1 SNHLY, CDR2 FYNNEI. The trim removed 3 bases at V and 2 bases at J, leaving 10 bases unmatched. The CDR3 reads CASSDPTSGPTTYEQYF. The CDR3 nucleotides are TGTGCCAGCAGTGACCCGACTAGCGGGCCGACGACCTACGAGCAGTACTTC.